A single sample is the source of the 10 T cell receptor beta chains below, sequenced in a study of human T cells and chemical hapten exposure. TCRdb used MiXCR to reprocess the RACE reads, holding one entry per CDR3 protein. This sample has under 95,000 distinct CDR3 sequences, with about 8.7% found just once. As to time point: healthy volunteer bleed at 2 weeks. The total RNA was obtained from whole blood that was not fractionated. Sample: whole blood. These receptors were collected from a female donor in good health. Some clones in this sample may be carry-over from other donors' samples.

This clonotype was found many times. The J gene is TRBJ2-7, the V gene TRBV28; TRBD2 might be the D (6 bases). Germline V gene data show CDR1 as MDHEN and CDR2 as SYDVKM. The CDR3 has 13 residues. Between the trimmed V and J ends, which lost 6 bases and 5 bases, there was a span of 14 bases. The CDR3, as DNA: TGTGCCAGCAGGGGGGGTAGTCGCCACGAGCAGTACTTC. Its protein is CASRGGSRHEQYF.

This clonotype was picked up many times. The chain employs TRBV9 and TRBJ2-1; D remains unclear. CDR3 length: 14 amino acids. Germline V gives CDR1 SGDLS, CDR2 YYNGEE. V was cut by 4 bases and J by 5 bases, with 13 bases left in between. CDR3: CASSPWEMDNEQFF. CDR3 DNA sequence: TGTGCCAGCAGCCCCTGGGAAATGGACAATGAGCAGTTCTTC.

This clonotype came up a few times. The rearrangement joins TRBV4-2 to TRBJ1-1; maybe TRBD1 (5 bases). The germline V and J ends were trimmed by 0 bases and 4 bases, with 12 bases remaining between them. This CDR3 has 15 residues. Per germline, CDR1 LGHNA and CDR2 YNFKEQ. CDR3 nucleotides: TGTGCCAGCAGCCAAGATCTTGGGGCCGGCACTGAAGCTTTCTTT. Amino acid sequence: CASSQDLGAGTEAFF.

This clonotype was detected many times. The chain carries TRBV6-5 and TRBJ1-1; TRBD1 is a possible D gene (5 bases). This CDR3 spans 14 amino acids. Looked up from germline, CDR1 is MNHEY and CDR2 is SVGAGI. Trimming cost V 6 bases and J 4 bases, with 15 bases left between them. The CDR3 region has the DNA TGTGCCAGCAGGAGACAGACCCTAGGCACTGAAGCTTTCTTT. Its protein product is CASRRQTLGTEAFF.

This clonotype was counted between two and nine times. CDR3 sequence: CSASDRPNQPQHF. CDR3 sequence (DNA): TGCAGTGCTAGCGACAGGCCCAATCAGCCCCAGCATTTT. The rearrangement links TRBV20-1 to TRBJ1-5, with D possibly matching TRBD1 (6 bases). The CDR3 consists of 13 residues. V was clipped by 3 bases and J by 3 bases, with 9 bases between them. Germline-derived CDR1 and CDR2 are DFQATT and SNEGSKA (reference sequence).

This clonotype was counted between two and nine times. The CDR3 protein is CSANQLAGASTDTQYF. DNA of the CDR3: TGCAGTGCCAACCAACTAGCGGGCGCTAGCACAGATACGCAGTATTTT. The genes are TRBV20-1 and TRBJ2-3, with 9 bases matching TRBD2. Germline CDR1 reads DFQATT; CDR2 reads SNEGSKA (reference sequence). The CDR3 is 16 residues long. Unmatched junction bases numbered 10, after V lost 6 bases and J lost 0 bases.

The chain couples TRBV20-1 to TRBJ1-1, with D tentatively TRBD1 (5 bases). This CDR3 comprises 13 residues. V shed 6 bases and J shed 3 bases, with 14 bases lying between them. The germline gives CDR1 DFQATT, CDR2 SNEGSKA (reference sequence). The CDR3 coding sequence is TGCAGTGCGGATCGACGAGGGGACACTGAAGCTTTCTTT. Translated: CSADRRGDTEAFF.

The rearrangement uses TRBV20-1 and TRBJ2-1, with D unclear. The V and J ends lost 6 bases and 7 bases respectively, with 10 bases between them. The CDR3 loop spans 11 amino acids. From germline, CDR1 is DFQATT and CDR2 SNEGSKA (reference sequence). This chain's CDR3 is CSARRRNEQFF. Here the CDR3 DNA reads TGCAGTGCCCGAAGACGGAATGAGCAGTTCTTC.

This clonotype appeared many times. The rearrangement joins TRBV7-8 to TRBJ2-5, with TRBD2 identical over 12 bases. Germline V gene sequence: CDR1 SGHVS, CDR2 FQNEAQ. This CDR3 region has 17 residues. V was clipped by 0 bases and J by 5 bases; unmatched bases: 7. In DNA form, the CDR3 reads TGTGCCAGCAGCTTAGCCCGACTAGCGGGAGTTGTTGAGACCCAGTACTTC. This encodes CASSLARLAGVVETQYF.

The rearrangement uses TRBV7-3 and TRBJ1-2; D is perhaps TRBD1 (5 bases). The CDR3 has 13 amino acids. V was trimmed by 4 bases and J by 6 bases, leaving 12 bases between them. Germline loops: CDR1 SGHTA, CDR2 FQGTGA. CDR3 sequence reads: CASSSSGLNGYTF. The CDR3 coding sequence is TGTGCCAGCAGCTCGTCGGGGCTGAATGGCTACACCTTC.